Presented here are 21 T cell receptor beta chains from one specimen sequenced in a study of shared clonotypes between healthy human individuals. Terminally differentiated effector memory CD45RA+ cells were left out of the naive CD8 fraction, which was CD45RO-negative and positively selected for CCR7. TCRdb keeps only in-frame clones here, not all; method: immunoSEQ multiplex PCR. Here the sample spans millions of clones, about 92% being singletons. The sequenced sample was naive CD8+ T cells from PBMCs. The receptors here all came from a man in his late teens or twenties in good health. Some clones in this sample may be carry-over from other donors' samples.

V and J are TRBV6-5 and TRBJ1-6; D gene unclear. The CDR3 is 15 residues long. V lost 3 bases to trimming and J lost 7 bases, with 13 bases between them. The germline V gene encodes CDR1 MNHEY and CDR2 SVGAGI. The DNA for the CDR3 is TGTGCCAGCAGTTATAGTGGTGCGGAAAATTCACCCCTCCACTTT. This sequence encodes CASSYSGAENSPLHF.

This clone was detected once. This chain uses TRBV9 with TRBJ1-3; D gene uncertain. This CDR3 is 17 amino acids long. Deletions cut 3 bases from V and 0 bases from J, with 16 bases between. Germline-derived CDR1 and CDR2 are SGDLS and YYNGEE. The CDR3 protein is CASSASLAVYSGNTIYF. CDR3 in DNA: TGTGCCAGCAGCGCTTCCCTAGCGGTGTACTCTGGAAACACCATATATTTT.

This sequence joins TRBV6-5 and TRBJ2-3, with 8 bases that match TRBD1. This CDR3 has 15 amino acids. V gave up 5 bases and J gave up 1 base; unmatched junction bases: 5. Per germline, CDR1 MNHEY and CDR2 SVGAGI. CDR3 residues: CASSRTGPRTDTQYF. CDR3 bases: TGTGCCAGCAGTCGGACAGGGCCCCGCACAGATACGCAGTATTTT.

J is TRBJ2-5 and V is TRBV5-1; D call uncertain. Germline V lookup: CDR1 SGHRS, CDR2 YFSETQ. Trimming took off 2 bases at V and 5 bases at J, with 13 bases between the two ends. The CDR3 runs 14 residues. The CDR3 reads CASSLKLYLETQYF. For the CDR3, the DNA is TGCGCCAGCAGCTTAAAACTCTACTTGGAGACCCAGTACTTC.

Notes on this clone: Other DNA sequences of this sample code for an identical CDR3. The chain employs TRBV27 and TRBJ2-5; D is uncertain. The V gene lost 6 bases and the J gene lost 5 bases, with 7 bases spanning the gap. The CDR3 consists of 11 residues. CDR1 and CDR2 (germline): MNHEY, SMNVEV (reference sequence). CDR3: CASSSQETQYF. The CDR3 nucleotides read TGTGCCAGCAGCTCTCAGGAGACCCAGTACTTC.

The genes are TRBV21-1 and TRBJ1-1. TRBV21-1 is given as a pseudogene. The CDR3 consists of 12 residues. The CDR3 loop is CASPRSGNQAFF. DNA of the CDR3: TGTGCCAGCCCTCGTTCGGGGAATCAAGCTTTCTTT.

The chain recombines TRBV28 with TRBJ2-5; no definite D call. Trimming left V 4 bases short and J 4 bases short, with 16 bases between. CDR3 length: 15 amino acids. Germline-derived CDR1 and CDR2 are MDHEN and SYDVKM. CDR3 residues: CASSSDSGYSETQYF. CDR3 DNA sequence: TGTGCCAGCAGTTCAGATTCGGGCTACTCAGAGACCCAGTACTTC. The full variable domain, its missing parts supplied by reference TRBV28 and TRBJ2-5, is DVKVTQSSRYLVKRTGEKVFLECVQDMDHENMFWYRQDPGLGLRLIYFSYDVKMKEKGDIPEGYSVSREKKERFSLILESASTNQTSMYLCASSSDSGYSETQYFGPGTRLLVL.

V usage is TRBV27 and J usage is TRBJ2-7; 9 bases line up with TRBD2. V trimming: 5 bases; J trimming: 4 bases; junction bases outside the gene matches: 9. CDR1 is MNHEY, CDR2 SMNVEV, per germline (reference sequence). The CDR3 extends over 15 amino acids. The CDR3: CASSGTSPRGYEQYF. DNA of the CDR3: TGTGCCAGCAGTGGGACTAGCCCGCGGGGGTACGAGCAGTACTTC.

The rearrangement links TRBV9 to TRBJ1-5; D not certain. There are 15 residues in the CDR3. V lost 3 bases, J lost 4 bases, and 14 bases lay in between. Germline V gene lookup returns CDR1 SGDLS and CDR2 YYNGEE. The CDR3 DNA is TGTGCCAGCAGCGGAGGTGATGGGTGGAATCAGCCCCAGCATTTT. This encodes CASSGGDGWNQPQHF. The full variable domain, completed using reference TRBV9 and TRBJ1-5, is DSGVTQTPKHLITATGQRVTLRCSPRSGDLSVYWYQQSLDQGLQFLIQYYNGEERAKGNILERFSAQQFPDLHSELNLSSLELGDSALYFCASSGGDGWNQPQHFGDGTRLSIL.

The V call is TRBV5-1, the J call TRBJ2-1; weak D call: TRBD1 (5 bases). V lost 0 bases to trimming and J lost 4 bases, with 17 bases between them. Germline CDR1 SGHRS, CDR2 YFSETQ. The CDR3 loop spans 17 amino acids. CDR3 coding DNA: TGCGCCAGCAGCTTGGCACCTACAGGTCGGAGTTACAATGAGCAGTTCTTC. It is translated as CASSLAPTGRSYNEQFF.

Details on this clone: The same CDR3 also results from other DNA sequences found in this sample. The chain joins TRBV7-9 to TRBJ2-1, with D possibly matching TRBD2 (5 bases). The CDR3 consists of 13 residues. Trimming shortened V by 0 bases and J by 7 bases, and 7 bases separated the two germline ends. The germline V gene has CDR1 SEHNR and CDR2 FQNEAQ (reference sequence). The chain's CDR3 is CASSLAGANEQFF. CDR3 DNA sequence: TGTGCCAGCAGCTTAGCGGGAGCTAATGAGCAGTTCTTC.

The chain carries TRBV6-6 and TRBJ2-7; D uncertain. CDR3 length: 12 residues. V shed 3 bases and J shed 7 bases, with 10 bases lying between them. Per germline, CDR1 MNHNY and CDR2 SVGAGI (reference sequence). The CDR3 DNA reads TGTGCCAGCAGTTATGGGCAGTCGGAGCAGTACTTC. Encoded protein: CASSYGQSEQYF.

CDR3 in amino acids: CASSDLTGGTEAFF. The DNA of the CDR3 is TGTGCCAGCAGCGACTTGACAGGGGGCACTGAAGCTTTCTTT. V gene TRBV5-6 combines with J gene TRBJ1-1; 9 nucleotides line up with TRBD1. Per the germline V gene, CDR1 is SGHDT and CDR2 is YYEEEE. The CDR3 is 14 amino acids. Germline trimming cut 4 bases from V and 4 bases from J; bases unmatched to any gene: 5.

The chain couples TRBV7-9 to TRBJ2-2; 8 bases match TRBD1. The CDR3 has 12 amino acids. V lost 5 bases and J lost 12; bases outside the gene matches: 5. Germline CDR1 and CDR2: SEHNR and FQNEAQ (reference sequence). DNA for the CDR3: TGTGCCAGCAGCACGGACAGGGAACAGCTGTTTTTT. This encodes CASSTDREQLFF.

CDR3 loop: CASSQDRETGDTDTQYF. The CDR3 bases are TGCGCCAGCAGCCAAGATCGAGAGACAGGGGACACAGATACGCAGTATTTT. The J gene is TRBJ2-3, the V gene TRBV4-1; TRBD1 agrees at 8 bases. This CDR3 has 17 amino acids. Germline V lookup: CDR1 MGHRA, CDR2 YSYEKL. V lost 0 bases, J lost 2 bases, and 7 bases stayed unmatched.

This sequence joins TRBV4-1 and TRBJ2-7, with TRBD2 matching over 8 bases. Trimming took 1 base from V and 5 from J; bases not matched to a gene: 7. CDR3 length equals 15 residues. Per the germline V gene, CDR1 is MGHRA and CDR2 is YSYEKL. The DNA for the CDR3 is TGCGCCAGCAGCCAAGTGTGGACTAGCCCCGACGAGCAGTACTTC. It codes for CASSQVWTSPDEQYF.

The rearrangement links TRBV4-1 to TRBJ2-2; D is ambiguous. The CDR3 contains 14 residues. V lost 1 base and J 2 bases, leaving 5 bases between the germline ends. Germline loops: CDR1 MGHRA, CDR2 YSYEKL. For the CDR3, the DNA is TGCGCCAGCAGCCAAGGAACCAACACCGGGGAGCTGTTTTTT. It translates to CASSQGTNTGELFF.

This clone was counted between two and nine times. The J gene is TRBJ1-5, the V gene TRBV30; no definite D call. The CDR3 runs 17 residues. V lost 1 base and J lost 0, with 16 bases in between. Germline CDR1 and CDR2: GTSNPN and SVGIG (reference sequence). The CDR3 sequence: CAWSEGLQSYSNQPQHF. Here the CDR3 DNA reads TGTGCCTGGAGTGAGGGCTTGCAGTCCTATAGCAATCAGCCCCAGCATTTT. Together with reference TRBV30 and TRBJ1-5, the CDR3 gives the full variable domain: SQTIHQWPATLVQPVGSPLSLECTVEGTSNPNLYWYRQAAGRGLQLLFYSVGIGQISSEVPQNLSASRPQDRQFILSSKKLLLSDSGFYLCAWSEGLQSYSNQPQHFGDGTRLSIL.

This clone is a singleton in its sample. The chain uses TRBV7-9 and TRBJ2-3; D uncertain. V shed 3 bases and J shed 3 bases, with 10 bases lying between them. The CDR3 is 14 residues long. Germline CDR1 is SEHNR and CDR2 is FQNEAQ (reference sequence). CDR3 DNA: TGTGCCAGCAGCTTCGTGGGAAGGACAGATACGCAGTATTTT. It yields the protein CASSFVGRTDTQYF.

CDR3 nucleotides: TGTGCCAGCAGCCCCACTAGCGGGAGGGCCTTTGAGCAGTTCTTC. Protein product: CASSPTSGRAFEQFF. The chain employs TRBV9 and TRBJ2-1; TRBD2 aligns across 13 bases. Per germline, CDR1 SGDLS and CDR2 YYNGEE. V was pared by 4 bases and J by 9 bases, with 7 bases of the junction left unmatched. This CDR3 contains 15 residues.

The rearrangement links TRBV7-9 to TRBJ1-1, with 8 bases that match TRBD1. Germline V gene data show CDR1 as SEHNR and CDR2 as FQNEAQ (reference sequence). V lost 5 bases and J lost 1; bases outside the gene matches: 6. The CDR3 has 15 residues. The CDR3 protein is CASSETDRGNTEAFF. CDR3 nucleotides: TGTGCCAGCAGCGAGACCGACAGGGGGAACACTGAAGCTTTCTTT.